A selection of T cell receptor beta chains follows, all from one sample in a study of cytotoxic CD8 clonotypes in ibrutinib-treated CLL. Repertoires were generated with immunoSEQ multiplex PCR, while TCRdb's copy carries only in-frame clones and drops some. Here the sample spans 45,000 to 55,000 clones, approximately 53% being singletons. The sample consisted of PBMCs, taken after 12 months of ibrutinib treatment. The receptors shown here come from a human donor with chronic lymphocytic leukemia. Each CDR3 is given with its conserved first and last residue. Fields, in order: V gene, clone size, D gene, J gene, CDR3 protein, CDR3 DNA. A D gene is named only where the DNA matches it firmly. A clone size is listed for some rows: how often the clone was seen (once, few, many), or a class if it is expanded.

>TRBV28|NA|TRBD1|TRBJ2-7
CASSLQGQGIYEQYF
TGTGCCAGCAGTCTACAGGGACAGGGGATCTACGAGCAGTACTTC
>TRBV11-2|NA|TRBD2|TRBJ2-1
CASSAVAGGSYNEQFF
TGTGCCAGCAGCGCTGTAGCGGGAGGGTCCTACAATGAGCAGTTCTTC
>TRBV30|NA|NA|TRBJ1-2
CAWTWVGQSGDGYTF
TGTGCCTGGACCTGGGTTGGGCAGTCCGGGGATGGCTACACCTTC
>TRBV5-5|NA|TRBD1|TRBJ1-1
CASRAGTGDPEAFF
TGTGCCAGCAGGGCCGGGACAGGGGACCCTGAAGCTTTCTTT
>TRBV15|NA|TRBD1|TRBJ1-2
CATSRVRTGDGYTF
TGTGCCACCAGCAGAGTGAGAACAGGGGATGGCTACACCTTC
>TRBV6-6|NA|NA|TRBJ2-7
CASSFRPGEQQYF
TGTGCCAGCAGTTTCAGGCCGGGTGAACAGCAGTACTTC
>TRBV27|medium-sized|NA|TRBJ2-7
CASSPVRRTYEQYF
TGTGCCAGCAGTCCTGTACGGAGGACCTACGAGCAGTACTTC
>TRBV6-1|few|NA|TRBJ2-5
CASSEELVWETQYF
TGTGCCAGCAGTGAAGAGTTAGTTTGGGAGACCCAGTACTTC
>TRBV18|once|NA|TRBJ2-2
CASSREGTRTYGELFF
TGTGCCAGCTCACGTGAGGGCACCAGGACGTACGGGGAGCTGTTTTTT
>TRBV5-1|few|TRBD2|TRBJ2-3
CASSYSSGSSTDTQYF
TGCGCCAGCAGCTATTCTAGCGGTTCTAGCACAGATACGCAGTATTTT
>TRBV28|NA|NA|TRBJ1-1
CASTHRSVSNTEAFF
TGTGCCAGCACCCACCGGTCGGTTTCGAACACTGAAGCTTTCTTT
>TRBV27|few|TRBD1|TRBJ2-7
CASSLSGTASYEQYF
TGTGCCAGCAGTTTATCCGGGACAGCCTCCTACGAGCAGTACTTC
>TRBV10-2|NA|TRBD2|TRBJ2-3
CASRIAGTTDTQYF
TGCGCCAGCAGAATAGCGGGAACCACAGATACGCAGTATTTT
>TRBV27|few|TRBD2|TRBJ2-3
CASRSAGVGDTQYF
TGTGCCAGCAGGAGCGCGGGAGTGGGAGATACGCAGTATTTT
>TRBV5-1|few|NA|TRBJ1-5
CASSSDSNQPQHF
TGCGCCAGCAGCTCGGACAGCAATCAGCCCCAGCATTTT
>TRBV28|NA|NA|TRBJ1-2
CASGTGTYGYTF
TGTGCCAGCGGAACAGGGACCTATGGCTACACCTTC
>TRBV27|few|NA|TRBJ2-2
CASRPGPATGELFF
TGTGCCAGCAGGCCGGGACCGGCGACCGGGGAGCTGTTTTTT
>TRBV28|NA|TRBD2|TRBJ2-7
CASSPPTSGRGEQYF
TGTGCCAGCAGCCCCCCAACTAGCGGGAGAGGTGAGCAGTACTTC
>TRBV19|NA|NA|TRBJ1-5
CASSIRDQPQHF
TGTGCCAGTAGTATAAGGGACCAGCCCCAGCATTTT
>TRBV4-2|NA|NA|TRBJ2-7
CASSQEGNNPYEQYF
TGTGCCAGCAGCCAAGAGGGGAATAACCCCTACGAGCAGTACTTC
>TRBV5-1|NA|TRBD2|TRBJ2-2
CASSFTSGTNTGELFF
TGCGCCAGCAGCTTTACTAGCGGAACGAACACCGGGGAGCTGTTTTTT
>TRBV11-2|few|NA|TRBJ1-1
CASSLGVGGAEAFF
TGTGCCAGCAGCTTAGGGGTGGGAGGGGCTGAAGCTTTCTTT
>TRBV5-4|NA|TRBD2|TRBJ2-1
CASSPTSGRLSYNEQFF
TGTGCCAGCAGCCCCACTAGCGGGAGGCTGTCCTACAATGAGCAGTTCTTC
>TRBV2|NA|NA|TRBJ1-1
CASSSDKNEAFF
TGTGCCAGCAGTTCGGATAAAAATGAAGCTTTCTTT
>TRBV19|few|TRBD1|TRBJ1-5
CASRRGQGGDRPQHF
TGTGCCAGTAGGCGAGGACAGGGTGGGGATCGGCCCCAGCATTTT
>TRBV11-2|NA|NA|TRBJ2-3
CASSLGQRTDTQYF
TGTGCCAGCAGCTTGGGCCAGAGGACAGATACGCAGTATTTT
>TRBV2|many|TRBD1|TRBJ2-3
CASSDPGQGTDTQYF
TGTGCCAGCAGCGATCCGGGACAGGGCACAGATACGCAGTATTTT
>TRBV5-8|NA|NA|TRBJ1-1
CASSLGILDTEAFF
TGTGCCAGCAGCTTGGGGATTTTGGACACTGAAGCTTTCTTT
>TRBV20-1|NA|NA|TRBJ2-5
CSSLLKETQYF
TGCAGTTCACTGCTAAAAGAGACCCAGTACTTC
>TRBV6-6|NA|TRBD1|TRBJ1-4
CASSYETGEEKLFF
TGTGCCAGCAGTTACGAAACAGGGGAAGAAAAACTGTTTTTT
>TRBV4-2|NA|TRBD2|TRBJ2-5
CASSQSGRAAETQYF
TGTGCCAGCAGCCAAAGCGGGAGGGCCGCAGAGACCCAGTACTTC
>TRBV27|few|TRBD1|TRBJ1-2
CASSWDRGYGYTF
TGTGCCAGCAGTTGGGACAGGGGCTATGGCTACACCTTC
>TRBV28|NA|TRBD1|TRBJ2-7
CASSFRTGGRDF
TGTGCCAGCAGTTTCCGGACAGGGGGGCGGGACTTC
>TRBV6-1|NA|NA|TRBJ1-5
CASSEWRGNQPQHF
TGTGCCAGCAGTGAATGGAGGGGCAATCAGCCCCAGCATTTT
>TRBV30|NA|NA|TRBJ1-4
CAWSVQLNEKLFF
TGTGCCTGGAGTGTACAGCTTAATGAAAAACTGTTTTTT